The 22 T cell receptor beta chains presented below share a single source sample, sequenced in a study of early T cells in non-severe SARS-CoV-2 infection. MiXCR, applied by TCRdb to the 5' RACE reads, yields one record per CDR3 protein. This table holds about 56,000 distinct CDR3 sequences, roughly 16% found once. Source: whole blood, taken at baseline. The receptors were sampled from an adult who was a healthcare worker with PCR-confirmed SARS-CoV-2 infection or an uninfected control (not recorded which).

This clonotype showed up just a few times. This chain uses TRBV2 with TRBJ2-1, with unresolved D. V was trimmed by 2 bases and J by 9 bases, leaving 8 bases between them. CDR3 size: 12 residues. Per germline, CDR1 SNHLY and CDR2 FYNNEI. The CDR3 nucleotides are TGTGCCAGCAGTGAATGGGGAATTGAGCAGTTCTTC. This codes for CASSEWGIEQFF.

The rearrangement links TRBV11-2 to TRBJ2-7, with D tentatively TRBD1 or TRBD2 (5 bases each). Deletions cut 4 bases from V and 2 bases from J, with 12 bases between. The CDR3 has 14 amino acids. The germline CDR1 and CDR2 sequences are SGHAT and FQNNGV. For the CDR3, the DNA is TGTGCCAGCAGCTCCGGGACCATGACCTACGAGCAGTACTTC. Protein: CASSSGTMTYEQYF.

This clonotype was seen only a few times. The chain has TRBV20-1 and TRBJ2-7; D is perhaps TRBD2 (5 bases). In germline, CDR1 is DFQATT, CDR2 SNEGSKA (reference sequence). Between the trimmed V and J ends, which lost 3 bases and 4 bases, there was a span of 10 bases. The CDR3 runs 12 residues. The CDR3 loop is CSARWGAYEQYF. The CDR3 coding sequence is TGCAGTGCTAGGTGGGGAGCGTACGAGCAGTACTTC.

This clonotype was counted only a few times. CDR3: CSAAASGINEQFF. In nucleotides, the CDR3 is TGCAGTGCTGCGGCTAGCGGGATAAATGAGCAGTTCTTC. The V and J genes are TRBV20-1 and TRBJ2-1; 9 nucleotides agree with TRBD2. The length of the CDR3 is 13 residues. The germline CDR1 and CDR2 sequences are DFQATT and SNEGSKA (reference sequence). After removal of 5 bases from V and 7 bases from J, the junction contained 6 bases not matched to a gene.

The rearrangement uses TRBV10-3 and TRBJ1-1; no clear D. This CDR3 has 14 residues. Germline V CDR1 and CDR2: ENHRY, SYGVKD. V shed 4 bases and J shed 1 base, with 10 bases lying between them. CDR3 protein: CAISVARSNTEAFF. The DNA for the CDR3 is TGTGCCATCAGTGTTGCACGATCGAACACTGAAGCTTTCTTT.

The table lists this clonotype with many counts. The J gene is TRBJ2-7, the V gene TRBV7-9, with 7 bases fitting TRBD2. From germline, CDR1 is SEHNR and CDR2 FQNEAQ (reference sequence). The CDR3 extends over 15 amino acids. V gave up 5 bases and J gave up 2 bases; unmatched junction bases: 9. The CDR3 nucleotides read TGTGCCAGCAGCCTCCCCCCCGGGACTACCTACGAGCAGTACTTC. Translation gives CASSLPPGTTYEQYF.

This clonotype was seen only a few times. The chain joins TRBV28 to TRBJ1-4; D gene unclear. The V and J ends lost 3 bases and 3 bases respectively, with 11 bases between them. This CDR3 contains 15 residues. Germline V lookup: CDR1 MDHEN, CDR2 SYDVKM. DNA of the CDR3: TGTGCCAGCAGTTTTGCGGGGTCGGCTAATGAAAAACTGTTTTTT. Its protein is CASSFAGSANEKLFF. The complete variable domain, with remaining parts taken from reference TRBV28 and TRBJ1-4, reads DVKVTQSSRYLVKRTGEKVFLECVQDMDHENMFWYRQDPGLGLRLIYFSYDVKMKEKGDIPEGYSVSREKKERFSLILESASTNQTSMYLCASSFAGSANEKLFFGSGTQLSVL.

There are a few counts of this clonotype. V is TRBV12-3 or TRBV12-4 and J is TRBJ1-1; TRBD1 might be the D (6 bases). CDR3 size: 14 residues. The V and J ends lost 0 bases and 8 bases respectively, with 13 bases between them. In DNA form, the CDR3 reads TGTGCCAGCAGTTTAGCGCGAGTCAGGGGAGAAGCTTTCTTT. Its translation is CASSLARVRGEAFF.

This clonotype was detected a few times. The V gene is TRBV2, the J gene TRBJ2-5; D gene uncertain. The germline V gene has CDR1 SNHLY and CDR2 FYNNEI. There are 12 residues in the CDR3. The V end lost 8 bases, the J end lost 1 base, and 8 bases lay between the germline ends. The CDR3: CASAIGQETQYF. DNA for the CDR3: TGTGCCAGCGCTATCGGCCAAGAGACCCAGTACTTC.

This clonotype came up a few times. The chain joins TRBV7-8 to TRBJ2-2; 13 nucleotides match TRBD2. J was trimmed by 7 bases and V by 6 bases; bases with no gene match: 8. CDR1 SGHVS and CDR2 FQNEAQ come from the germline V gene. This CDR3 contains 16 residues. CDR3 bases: TGTGCCAGCAGGAGACTAGCGGGGGGCAATGGCGGGGAGCTGTTTTTT. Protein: CASRRLAGGNGGELFF.

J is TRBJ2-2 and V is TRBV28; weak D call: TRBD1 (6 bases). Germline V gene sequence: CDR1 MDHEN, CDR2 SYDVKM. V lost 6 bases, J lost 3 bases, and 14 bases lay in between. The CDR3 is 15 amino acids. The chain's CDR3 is CASRETGPYTGELFF. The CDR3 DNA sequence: TGTGCCAGCAGGGAAACAGGGCCTTACACCGGGGAGCTGTTTTTT.

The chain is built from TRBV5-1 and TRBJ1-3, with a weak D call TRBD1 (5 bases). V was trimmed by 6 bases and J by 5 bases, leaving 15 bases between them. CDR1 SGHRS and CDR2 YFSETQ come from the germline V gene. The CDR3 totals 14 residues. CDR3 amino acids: CASTRDGGRNTIYF. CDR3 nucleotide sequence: TGCGCCAGCACCCGGGACGGCGGTAGAAACACCATATATTTT.

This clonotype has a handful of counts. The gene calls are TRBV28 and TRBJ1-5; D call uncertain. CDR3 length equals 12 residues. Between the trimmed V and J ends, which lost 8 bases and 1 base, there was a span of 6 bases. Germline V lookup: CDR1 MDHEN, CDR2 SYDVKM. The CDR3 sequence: CASGASNQPQHF. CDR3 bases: TGTGCCAGCGGCGCGAGCAATCAGCCCCAGCATTTT.

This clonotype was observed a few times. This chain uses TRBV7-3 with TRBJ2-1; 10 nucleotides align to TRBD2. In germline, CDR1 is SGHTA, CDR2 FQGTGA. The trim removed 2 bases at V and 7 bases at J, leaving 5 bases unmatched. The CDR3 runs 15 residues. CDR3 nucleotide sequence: TGTGCCAGCAGCTTAGGGGAGCGGGAGGGGAATGAGCAGTTCTTC. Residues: CASSLGEREGNEQFF.

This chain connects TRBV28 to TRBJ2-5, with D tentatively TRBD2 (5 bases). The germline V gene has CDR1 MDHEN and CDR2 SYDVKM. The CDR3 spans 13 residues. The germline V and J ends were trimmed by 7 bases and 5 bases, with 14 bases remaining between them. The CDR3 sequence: CASISYGGETQYF. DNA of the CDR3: TGTGCCAGCATTAGCTACGGCGGGGAGACCCAGTACTTC. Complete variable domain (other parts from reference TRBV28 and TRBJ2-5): DVKVTQSSRYLVKRTGEKVFLECVQDMDHENMFWYRQDPGLGLRLIYFSYDVKMKEKGDIPEGYSVSREKKERFSLILESASTNQTSMYLCASISYGGETQYFGPGTRLLVL.

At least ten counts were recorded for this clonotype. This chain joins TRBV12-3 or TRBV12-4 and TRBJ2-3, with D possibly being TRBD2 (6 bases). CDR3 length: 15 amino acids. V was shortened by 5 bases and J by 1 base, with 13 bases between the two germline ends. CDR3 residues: CASSPGGTRTDTQYF. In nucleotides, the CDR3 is TGTGCCAGCAGTCCTGGCGGGACTCGCACAGATACGCAGTATTTT.

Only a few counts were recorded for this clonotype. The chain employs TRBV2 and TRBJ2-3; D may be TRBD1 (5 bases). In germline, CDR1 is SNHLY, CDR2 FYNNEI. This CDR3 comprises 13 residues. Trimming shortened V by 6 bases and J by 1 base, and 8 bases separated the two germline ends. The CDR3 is CASSRVGTDTQYF. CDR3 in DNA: TGTGCCAGCAGCAGGGTCGGCACAGATACGCAGTATTTT.

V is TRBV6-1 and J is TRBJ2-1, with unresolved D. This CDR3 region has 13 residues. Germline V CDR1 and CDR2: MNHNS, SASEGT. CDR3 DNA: TGTGTCGGAGTGGTGGACGGGTACAATGAGCAGTTCTTC. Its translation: CVGVVDGYNEQFF.

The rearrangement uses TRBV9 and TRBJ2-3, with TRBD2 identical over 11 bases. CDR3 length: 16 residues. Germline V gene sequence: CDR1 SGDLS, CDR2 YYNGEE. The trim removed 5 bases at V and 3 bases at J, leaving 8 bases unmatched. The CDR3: CASSGHSGRETDTQYF. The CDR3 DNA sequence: TGTGCCAGCAGTGGTCATAGCGGGAGGGAGACAGATACGCAGTATTTT.

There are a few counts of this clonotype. CDR3 amino acids: CSVIPISTDTQYF. CDR3 nucleotides: TGCAGCGTCATCCCAATAAGCACAGATACGCAGTATTTT. The rearrangement uses TRBV29-1 and TRBJ2-3, with unresolved D. The V end was cut by 6 bases, the J end by 0 bases, with 10 bases between. This CDR3 spans 13 amino acids. Germline CDR1 reads SQVTM; CDR2 reads ANQGSEA.

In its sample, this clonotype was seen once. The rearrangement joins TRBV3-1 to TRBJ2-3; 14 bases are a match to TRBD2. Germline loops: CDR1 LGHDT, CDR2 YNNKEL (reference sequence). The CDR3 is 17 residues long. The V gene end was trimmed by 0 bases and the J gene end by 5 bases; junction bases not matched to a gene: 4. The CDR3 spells CASSQELTSGGGDTQYF. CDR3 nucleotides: TGTGCCAGCAGCCAAGAGCTGACTAGCGGGGGGGGAGATACGCAGTATTTT.

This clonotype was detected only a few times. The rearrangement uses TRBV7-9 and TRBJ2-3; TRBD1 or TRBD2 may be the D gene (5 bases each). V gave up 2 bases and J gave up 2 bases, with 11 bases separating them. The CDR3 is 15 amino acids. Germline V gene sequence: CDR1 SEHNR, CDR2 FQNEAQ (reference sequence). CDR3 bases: TGTGCCAGCAGCTTAAAAGGGACCAACACAGATACGCAGTATTTT. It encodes CASSLKGTNTDTQYF.